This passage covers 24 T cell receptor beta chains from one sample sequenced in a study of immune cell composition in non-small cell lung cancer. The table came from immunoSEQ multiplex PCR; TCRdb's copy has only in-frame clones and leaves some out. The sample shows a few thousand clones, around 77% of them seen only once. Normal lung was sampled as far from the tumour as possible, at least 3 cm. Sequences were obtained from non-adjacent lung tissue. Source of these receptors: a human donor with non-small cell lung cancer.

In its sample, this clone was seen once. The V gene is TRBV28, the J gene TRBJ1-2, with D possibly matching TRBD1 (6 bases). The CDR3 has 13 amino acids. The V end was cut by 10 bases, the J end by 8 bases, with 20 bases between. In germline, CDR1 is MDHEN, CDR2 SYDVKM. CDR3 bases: TGTGCCACCTCAAACAGGGTAATAGGCGGCTACACCTTC. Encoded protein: CATSNRVIGGYTF.

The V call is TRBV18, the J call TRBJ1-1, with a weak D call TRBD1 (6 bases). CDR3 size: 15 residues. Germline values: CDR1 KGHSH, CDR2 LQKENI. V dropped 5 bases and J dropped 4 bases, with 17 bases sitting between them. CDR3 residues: CASSSGTGRATEAFF. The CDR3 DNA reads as TGTGCCAGCTCATCGGGAACAGGGAGGGCCACTGAAGCTTTCTTT.

CDR3 bases: TGCGCCAGCAGCTCCGCGAACGGGGAGCTGTTTTTT. This translates into CASSSANGELFF. The J gene is TRBJ2-2, the V gene TRBV5-1; no clear D gene. Trimming stripped 3 bases from V and 7 bases from J, with 7 bases between. This CDR3 has 12 residues. Per the germline V gene, CDR1 is SGHRS and CDR2 is YFSETQ.

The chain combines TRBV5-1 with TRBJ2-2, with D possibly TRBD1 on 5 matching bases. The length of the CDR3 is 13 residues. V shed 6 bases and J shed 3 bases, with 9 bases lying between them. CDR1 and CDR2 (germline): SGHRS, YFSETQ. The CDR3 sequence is CASNWGDTGELFF. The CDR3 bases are TGCGCCAGCAACTGGGGCGACACCGGGGAGCTGTTTTTT.

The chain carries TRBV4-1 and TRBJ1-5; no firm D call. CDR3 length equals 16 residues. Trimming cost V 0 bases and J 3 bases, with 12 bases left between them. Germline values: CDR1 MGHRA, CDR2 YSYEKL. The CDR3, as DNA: TGCGCCAGCAGCCAAGACCCGGTCGCCTTCAATCAGCCCCAGCATTTT. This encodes CASSQDPVAFNQPQHF.

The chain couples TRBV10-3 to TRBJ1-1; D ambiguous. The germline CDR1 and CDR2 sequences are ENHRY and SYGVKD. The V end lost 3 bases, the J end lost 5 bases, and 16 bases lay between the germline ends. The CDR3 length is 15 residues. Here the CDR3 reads CAISDRGSRTTEAFF. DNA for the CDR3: TGTGCCATCAGTGATAGAGGGTCTCGAACAACTGAAGCTTTCTTT.

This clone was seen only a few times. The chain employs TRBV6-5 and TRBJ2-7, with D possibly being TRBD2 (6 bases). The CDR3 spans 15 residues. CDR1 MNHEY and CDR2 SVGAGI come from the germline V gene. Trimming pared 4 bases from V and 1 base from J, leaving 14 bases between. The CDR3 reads CASSFRRGGSYEQYF. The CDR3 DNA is TGTGCCAGCAGTTTTAGGCGGGGTGGATCCTACGAGCAGTACTTC.

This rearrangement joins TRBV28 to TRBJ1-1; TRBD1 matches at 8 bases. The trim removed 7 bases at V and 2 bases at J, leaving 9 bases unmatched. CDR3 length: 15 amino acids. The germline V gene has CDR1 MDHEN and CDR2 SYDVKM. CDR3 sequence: CASTIPGQVNTEAFF. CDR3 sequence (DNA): TGTGCCAGCACTATACCGGGACAGGTAAACACTGAAGCTTTCTTT. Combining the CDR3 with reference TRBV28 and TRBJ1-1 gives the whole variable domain DVKVTQSSRYLVKRTGEKVFLECVQDMDHENMFWYRQDPGLGLRLIYFSYDVKMKEKGDIPEGYSVSREKKERFSLILESASTNQTSMYLCASTIPGQVNTEAFFGQGTRLTVV.

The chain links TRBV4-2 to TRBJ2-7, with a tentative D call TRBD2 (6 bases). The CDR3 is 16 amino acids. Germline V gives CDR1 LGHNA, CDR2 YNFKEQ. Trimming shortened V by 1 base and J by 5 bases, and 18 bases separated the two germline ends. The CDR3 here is CASSQGVGGAFDEQYF. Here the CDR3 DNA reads TGTGCCAGCAGCCAAGGGGTAGGAGGGGCATTTGACGAGCAGTACTTC.

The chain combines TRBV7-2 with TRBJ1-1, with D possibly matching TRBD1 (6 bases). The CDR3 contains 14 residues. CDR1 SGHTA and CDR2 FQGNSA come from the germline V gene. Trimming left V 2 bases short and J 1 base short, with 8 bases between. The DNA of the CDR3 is TGTGCCAGCAGCTTATGGACAGCGAACACTGAAGCTTTCTTT. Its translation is CASSLWTANTEAFF.

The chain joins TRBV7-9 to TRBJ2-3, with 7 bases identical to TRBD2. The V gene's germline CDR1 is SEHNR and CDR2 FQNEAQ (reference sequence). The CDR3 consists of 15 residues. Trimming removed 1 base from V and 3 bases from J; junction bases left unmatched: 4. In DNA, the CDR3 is TGTGCCAGCAGCTTAGTTGCGGGGGATACAGATACGCAGTATTTT. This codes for CASSLVAGDTDTQYF.

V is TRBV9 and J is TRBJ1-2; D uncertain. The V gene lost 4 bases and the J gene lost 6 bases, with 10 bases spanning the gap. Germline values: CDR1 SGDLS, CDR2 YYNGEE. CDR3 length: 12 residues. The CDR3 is CASSKREHGYTF. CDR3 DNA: TGTGCCAGCAGCAAGAGGGAACATGGCTACACCTTC.

As DNA, the CDR3 is TGTGCCAGTCATAAGGACAGGGATGGGAAGACCCAGTACTTC. Translation gives CASHKDRDGKTQYF. The chain uses TRBV6-5 and TRBJ2-5, with 8 bases identical to TRBD1. The CDR3 spans 14 residues. The junction had 12 bases not matched to a gene; V was cut back by 9 bases and J by 6 bases. Per germline, CDR1 MNHEY and CDR2 SVGAGI.

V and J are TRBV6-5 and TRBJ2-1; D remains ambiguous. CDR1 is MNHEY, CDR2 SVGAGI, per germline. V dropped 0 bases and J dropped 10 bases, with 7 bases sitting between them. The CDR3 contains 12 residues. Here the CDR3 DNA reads TGTGCCAGCAGTTACTCCGGGTCGGAGCAGTTCTTC. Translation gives CASSYSGSEQFF.

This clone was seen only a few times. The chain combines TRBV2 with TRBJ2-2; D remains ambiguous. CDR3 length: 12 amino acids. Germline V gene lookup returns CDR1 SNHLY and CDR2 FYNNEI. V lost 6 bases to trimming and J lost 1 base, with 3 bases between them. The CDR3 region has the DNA TGTGCCAGCAGCGGGAACACCGGGGAGCTGTTTTTT. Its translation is CASSGNTGELFF.

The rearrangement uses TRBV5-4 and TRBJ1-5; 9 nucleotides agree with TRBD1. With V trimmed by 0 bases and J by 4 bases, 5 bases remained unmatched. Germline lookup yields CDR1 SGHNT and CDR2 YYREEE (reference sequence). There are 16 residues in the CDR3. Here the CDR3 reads CASSLDQGQGNQPQHF. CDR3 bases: TGTGCCAGCAGCTTGGATCAAGGACAGGGGAATCAGCCCCAGCATTTT.

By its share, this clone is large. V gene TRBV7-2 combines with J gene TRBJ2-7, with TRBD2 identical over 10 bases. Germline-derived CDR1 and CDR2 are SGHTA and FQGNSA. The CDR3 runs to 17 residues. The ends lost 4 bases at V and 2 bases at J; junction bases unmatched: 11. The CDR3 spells CASSSDTAGGLPYEQYF. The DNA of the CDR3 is TGTGCCAGCAGCTCCGATACAGCGGGGGGGCTCCCCTACGAGCAGTACTTC. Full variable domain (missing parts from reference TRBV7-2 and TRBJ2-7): GAGVSQSPSNKVTEKGKDVELRCDPISGHTALYWYRQSLGQGLEFLIYFQGNSAPDKSGLPSDRFSAERTGGSVSTLTIQRTQQEDSAVYLCASSSDTAGGLPYEQYFGPGTRLTVT.

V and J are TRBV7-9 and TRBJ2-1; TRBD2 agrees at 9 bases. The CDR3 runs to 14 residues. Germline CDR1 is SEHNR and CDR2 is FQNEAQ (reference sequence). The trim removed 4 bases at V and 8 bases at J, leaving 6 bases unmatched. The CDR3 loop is CASSSTGTSHEQFF. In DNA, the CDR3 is TGTGCCAGCAGCTCAACCGGGACTAGCCATGAGCAGTTCTTC.

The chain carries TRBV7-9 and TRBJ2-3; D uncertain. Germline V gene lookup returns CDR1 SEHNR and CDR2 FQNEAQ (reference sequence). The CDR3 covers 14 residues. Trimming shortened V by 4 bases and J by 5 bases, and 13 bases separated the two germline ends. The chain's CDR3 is CASSSPQVLDTQYF. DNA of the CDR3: TGTGCCAGCAGCTCTCCGCAGGTCCTAGATACGCAGTATTTT.

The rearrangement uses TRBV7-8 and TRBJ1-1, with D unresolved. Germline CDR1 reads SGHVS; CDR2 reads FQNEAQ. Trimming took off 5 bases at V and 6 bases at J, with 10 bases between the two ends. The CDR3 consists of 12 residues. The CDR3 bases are TGTGCCAGCAGCCCTCGCGTGGCTGAAGCTTTCTTT. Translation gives CASSPRVAEAFF.

This CDR3 reads CASSTRTGPETQYF. The CDR3 nucleotides read TGTGCCAGCAGCACGCGGACAGGGCCAGAGACCCAGTACTTC. The chain is built from TRBV11-2 and TRBJ2-5; 8 bases line up with TRBD1. V lost 5 bases, J lost 4 bases, and 6 bases stayed unmatched. Germline CDR1 reads SGHAT; CDR2 reads FQNNGV. The CDR3 has 14 amino acids.

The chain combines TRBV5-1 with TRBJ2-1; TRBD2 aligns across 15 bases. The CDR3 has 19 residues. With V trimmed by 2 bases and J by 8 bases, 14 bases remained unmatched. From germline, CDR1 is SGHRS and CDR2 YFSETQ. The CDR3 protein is CASSFGHGLAGGPGYEQFF. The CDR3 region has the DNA TGCGCCAGCAGCTTCGGTCACGGACTAGCGGGGGGGCCCGGCTATGAGCAGTTCTTC.

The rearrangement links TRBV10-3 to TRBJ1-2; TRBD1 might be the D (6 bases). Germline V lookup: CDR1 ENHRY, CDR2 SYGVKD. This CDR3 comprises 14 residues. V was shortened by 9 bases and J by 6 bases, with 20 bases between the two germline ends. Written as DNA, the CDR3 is TGTGCCATGAAGGGGGGGGAGCGGACTAATGGCTACACCTTC. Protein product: CAMKGGERTNGYTF.

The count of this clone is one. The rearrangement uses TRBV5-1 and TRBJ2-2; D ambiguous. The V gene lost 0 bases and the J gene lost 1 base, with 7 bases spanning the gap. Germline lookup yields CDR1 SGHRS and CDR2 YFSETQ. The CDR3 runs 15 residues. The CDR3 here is CASSLGPGNTGELFF. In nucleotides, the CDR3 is TGCGCCAGCAGCTTGGGTCCAGGGAACACCGGGGAGCTGTTTTTT.